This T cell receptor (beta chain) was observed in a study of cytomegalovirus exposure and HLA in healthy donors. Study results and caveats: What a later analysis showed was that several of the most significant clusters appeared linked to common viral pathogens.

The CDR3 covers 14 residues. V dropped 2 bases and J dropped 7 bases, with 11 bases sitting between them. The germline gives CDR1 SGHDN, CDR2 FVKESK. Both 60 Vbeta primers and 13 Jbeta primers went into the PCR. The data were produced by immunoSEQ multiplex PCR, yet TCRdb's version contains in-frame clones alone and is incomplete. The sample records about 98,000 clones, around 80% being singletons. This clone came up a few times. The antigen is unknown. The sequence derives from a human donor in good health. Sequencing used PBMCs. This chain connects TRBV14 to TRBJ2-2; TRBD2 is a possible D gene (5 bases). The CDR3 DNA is TGTGCCAGCAGCCAATGGGAGATTGGCGGGGAGCTGTTTTTT. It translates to CASSQWEIGGELFF.